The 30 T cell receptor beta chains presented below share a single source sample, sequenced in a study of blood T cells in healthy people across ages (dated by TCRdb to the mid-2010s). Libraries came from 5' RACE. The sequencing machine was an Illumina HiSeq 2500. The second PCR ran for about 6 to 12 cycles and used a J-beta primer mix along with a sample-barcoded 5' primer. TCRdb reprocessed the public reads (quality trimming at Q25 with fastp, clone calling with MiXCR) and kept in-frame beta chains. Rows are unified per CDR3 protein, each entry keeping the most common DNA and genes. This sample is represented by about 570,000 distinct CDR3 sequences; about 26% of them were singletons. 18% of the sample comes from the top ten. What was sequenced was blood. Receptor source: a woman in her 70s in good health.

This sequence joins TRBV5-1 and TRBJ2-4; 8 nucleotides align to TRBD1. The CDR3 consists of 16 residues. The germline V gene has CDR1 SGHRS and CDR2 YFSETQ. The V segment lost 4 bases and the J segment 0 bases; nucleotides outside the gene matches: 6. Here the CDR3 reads CASSAGDRGAKNIQYF. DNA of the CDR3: TGCGCCAGCAGCGCAGGAGACAGGGGAGCCAAAAACATTCAGTACTTC. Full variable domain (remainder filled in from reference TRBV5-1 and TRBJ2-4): KAGVTQTPRYLIKTRGQQVTLSCSPISGHRSVSWYQQTPGQGLQFLFEYFSETQRNKGNFPGRFSGRQFSNSRSEMNVSTLELGDSALYLCASSAGDRGAKNIQYFGAGTRLSVL.

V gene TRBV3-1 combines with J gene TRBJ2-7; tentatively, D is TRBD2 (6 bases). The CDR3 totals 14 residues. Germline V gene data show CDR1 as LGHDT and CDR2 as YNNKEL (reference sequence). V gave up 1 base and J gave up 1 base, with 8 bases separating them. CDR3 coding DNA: TGTGCCAGCAGCCAAGGCGGGATTTCCTACGAGCAGTACTTC. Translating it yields CASSQGGISYEQYF.

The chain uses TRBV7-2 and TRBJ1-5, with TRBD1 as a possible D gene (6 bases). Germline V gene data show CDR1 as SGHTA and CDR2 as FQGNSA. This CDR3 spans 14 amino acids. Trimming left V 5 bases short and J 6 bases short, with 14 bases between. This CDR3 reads CASSATGFGQPQHF. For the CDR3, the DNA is TGTGCCAGCAGCGCCACAGGGTTTGGTCAGCCCCAGCATTTT.

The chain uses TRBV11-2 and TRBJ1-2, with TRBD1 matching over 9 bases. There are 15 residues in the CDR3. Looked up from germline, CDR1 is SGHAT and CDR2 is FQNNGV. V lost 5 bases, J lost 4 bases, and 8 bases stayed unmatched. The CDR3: CASSKLGQGFYGYTF. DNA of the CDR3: TGTGCCAGCAGCAAATTGGGACAGGGATTCTATGGCTACACCTTC.

The CDR3 coding sequence is TGCAGCGTTGTTAGCGGGGGATCCCCTATCACAGATACGCAGTATTTT. Protein product: CSVVSGGSPITDTQYF. The V gene is TRBV29-1, the J gene TRBJ2-3; 9 nucleotides match TRBD2. From germline, CDR1 is SQVTM and CDR2 ANQGSEA. The CDR3 contains 16 residues. V was clipped by 4 bases and J by 2 bases; unmatched bases: 10.

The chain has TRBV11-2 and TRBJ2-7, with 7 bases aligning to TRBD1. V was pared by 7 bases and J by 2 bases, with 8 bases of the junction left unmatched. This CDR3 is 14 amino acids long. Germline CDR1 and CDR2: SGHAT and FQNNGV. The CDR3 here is CASILGQGAYEQYF. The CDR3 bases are TGTGCCAGCATCCTGGGGCAGGGGGCCTACGAGCAGTACTTC.

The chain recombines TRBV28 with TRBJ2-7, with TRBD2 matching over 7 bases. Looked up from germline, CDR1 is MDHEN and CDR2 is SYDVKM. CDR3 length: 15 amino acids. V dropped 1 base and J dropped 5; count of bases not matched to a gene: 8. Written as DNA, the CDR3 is TGTGCCAGCAGTTTATCCCCTGGACTAGACCACGAGCAGTACTTC. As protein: CASSLSPGLDHEQYF.

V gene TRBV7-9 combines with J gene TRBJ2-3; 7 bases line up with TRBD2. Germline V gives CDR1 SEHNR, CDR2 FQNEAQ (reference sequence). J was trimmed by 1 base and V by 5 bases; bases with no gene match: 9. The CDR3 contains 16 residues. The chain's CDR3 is CASSPQAAGGTDTQYF. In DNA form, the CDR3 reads TGTGCCAGCAGCCCACAGGCTGCGGGGGGCACAGATACGCAGTATTTT.

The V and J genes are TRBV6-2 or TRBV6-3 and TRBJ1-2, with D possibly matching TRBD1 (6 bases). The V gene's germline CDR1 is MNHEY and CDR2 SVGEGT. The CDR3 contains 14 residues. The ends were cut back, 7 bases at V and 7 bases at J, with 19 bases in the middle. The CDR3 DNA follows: TGTGCCAGCATCCGGACTGGGGGGGCCGGTGGCTACACCTTC. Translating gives CASIRTGGAGGYTF.

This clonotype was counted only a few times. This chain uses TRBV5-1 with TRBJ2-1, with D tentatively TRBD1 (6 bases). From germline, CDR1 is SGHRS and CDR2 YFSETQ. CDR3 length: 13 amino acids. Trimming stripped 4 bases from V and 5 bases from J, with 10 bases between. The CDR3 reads CASSNGQNNEQFF. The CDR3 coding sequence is TGCGCCAGCAGCAACGGACAGAACAATGAGCAGTTCTTC.

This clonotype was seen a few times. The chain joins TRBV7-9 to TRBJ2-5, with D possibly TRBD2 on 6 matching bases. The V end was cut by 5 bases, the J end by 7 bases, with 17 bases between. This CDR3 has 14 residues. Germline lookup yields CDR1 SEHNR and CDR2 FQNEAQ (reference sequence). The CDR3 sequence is CASSITGTAGTQYF. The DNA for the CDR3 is TGTGCCAGCAGCATTACCGGGACTGCAGGGACCCAGTACTTC. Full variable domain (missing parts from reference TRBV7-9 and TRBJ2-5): DTGVSQNPRHKITKRGQNVTFRCDPISEHNRLYWYRQTLGQGPEFLTYFQNEAQLEKSRLLSDRFSAERPKGSFSTLEIQRTEQGDSAMYLCASSITGTAGTQYFGPGTRLLVL.

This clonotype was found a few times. The CDR3: CASSQEAGYSYEQYF. In DNA form, the CDR3 reads TGCGCCAGCAGCCAAGAAGCGGGGTACTCCTACGAGCAGTACTTC. The chain employs TRBV4-3 and TRBJ2-5, with 7 bases aligning to TRBD2. The J call may be mistaken, given a closer DNA end match to TRBJ2-7. The CDR3 consists of 15 residues. Germline V CDR1 and CDR2: LGHNA, YSLEER.

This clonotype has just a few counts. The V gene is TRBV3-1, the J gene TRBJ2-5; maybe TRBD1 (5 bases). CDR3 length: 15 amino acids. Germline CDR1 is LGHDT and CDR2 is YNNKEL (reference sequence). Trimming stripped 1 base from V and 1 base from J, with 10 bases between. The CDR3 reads CASSQVPGFQETQYF. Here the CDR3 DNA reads TGTGCCAGCAGCCAAGTTCCAGGGTTCCAAGAGACCCAGTACTTC.

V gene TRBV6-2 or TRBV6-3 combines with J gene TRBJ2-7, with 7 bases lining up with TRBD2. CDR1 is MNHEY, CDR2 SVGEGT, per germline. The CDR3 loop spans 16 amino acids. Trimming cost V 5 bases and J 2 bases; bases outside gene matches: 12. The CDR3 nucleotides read TGTGCCAGCAGTAGCCTCGGGACTATTGATACCTACGAGCAGTACTTC. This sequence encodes CASSSLGTIDTYEQYF.

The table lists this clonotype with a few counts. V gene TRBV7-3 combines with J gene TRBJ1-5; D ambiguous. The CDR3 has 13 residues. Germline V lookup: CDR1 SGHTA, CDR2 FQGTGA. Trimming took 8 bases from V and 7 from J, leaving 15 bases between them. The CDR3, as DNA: TGTGCCAGCGCGACTCTGTCGGGGCAGCCCCAGCATTTT. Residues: CASATLSGQPQHF.

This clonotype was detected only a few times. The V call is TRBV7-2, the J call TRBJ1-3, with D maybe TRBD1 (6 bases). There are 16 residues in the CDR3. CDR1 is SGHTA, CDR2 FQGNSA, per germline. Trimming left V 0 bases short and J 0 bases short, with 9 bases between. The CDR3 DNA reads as TGTGCCAGCAGCTTAGCGGGGGCGAGCTCTGGAAACACCATATATTTT. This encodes CASSLAGASSGNTIYF.

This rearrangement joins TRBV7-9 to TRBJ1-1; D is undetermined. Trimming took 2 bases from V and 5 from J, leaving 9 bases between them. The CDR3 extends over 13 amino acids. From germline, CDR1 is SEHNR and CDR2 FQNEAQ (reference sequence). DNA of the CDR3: TGTGCCAGCAGCTTAAAGCTTAAGACTGAAGCTTTCTTT. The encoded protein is CASSLKLKTEAFF.

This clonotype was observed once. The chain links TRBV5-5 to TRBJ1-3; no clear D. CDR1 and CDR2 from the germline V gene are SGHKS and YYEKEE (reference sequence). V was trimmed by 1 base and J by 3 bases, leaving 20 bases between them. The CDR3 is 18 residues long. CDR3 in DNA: TGTGCCAGCAGCTTGTTTCACCGATCTGAGATTATTGGAAACACCATATATTTT. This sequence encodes CASSLFHRSEIIGNTIYF. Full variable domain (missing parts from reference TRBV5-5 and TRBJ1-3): DAGVTQSPTHLIKTRGQQVTLRCSPISGHKSVSWYQQVLGQGPQFIFQYYEKEERGRGNFPDRFSARQFPNYSSELNVNALLLGDSALYLCASSLFHRSEIIGNTIYFGEGSWLTVV.

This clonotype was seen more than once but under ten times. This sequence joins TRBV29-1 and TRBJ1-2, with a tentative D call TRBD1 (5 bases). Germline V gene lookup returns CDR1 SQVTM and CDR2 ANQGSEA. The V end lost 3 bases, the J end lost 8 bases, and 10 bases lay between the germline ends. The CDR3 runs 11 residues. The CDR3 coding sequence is TGCAGCGTTGAGGGCAGGGTAGGCTACACCTTC. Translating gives CSVEGRVGYTF.

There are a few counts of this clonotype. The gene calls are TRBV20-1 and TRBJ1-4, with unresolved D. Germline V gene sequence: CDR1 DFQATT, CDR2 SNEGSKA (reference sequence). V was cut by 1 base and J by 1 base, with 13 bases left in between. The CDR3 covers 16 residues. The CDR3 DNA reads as TGCAGTGCTAGAGTGCAGTCTTACAAAACTAATGAAAAACTGTTTTTT. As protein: CSARVQSYKTNEKLFF.

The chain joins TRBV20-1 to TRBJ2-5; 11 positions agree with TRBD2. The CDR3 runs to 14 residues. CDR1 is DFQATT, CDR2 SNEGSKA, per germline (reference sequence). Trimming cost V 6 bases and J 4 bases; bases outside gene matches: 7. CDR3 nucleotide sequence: TGCAGTGCAGAGTATCTAGCGGGAGGAGAGACCCAGTACTTC. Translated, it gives CSAEYLAGGETQYF.

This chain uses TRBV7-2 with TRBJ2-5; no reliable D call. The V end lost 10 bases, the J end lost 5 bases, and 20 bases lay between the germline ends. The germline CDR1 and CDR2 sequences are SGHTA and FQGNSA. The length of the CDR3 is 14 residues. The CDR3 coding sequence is TGTGCCAAGGCAGATCACTGCTGTGGGGAGACCCAGTACTTC. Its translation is CAKADHCCGETQYF.

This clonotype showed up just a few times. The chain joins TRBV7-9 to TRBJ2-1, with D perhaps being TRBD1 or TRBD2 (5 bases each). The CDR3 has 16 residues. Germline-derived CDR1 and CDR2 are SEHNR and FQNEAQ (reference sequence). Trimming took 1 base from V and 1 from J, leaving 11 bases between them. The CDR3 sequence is CASSLGGALSYNEQFF. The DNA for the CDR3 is TGTGCCAGCAGCTTAGGAGGGGCCTTATCCTACAATGAGCAGTTCTTC.

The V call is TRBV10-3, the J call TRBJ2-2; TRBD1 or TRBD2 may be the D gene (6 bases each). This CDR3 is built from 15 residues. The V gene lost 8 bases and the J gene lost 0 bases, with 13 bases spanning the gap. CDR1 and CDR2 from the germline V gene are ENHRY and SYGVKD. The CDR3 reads CAISHGGPNTGELFF. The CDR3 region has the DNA TGTGCCATCTCTCACGGGGGCCCGAACACCGGGGAGCTGTTTTTT.

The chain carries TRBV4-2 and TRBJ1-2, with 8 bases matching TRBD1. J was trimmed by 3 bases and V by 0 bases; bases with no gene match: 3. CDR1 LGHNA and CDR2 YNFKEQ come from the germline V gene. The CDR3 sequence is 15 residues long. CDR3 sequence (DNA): TGTGCCAGCAGCCAAGATCTACAGGGGGACTATGGCTACACCTTC. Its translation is CASSQDLQGDYGYTF.

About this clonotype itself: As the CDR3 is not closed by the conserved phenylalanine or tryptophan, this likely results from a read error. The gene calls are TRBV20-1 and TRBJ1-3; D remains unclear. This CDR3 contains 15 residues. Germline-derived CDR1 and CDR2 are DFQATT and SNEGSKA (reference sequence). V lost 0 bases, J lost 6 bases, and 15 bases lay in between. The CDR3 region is CSARDPVRGENTIYL. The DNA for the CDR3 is TGCAGTGCTAGAGATCCAGTTCGGGGAGAAAACACCATATATCTT.

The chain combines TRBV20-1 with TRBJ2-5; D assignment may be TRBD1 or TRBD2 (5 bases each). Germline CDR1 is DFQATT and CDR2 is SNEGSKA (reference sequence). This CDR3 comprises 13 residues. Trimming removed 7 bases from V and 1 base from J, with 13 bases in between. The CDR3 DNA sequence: TGCAGTGTTCACGCCGGGACCCAAGAGACCCAGTACTTC. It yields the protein CSVHAGTQETQYF.

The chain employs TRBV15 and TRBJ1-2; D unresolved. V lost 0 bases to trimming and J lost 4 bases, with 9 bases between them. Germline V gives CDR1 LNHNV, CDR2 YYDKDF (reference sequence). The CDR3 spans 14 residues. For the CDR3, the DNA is TGTGCCACCAGCAGAGACCGAGGGAGCTATGGCTACACCTTC. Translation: CATSRDRGSYGYTF.

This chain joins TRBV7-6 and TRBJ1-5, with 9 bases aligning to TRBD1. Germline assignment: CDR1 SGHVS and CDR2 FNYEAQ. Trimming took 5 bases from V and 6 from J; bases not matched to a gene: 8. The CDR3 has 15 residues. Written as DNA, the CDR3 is TGTGCCAGCAGCCTGGGACAGGGTATGGGTCAGCCCCAGCATTTT. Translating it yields CASSLGQGMGQPQHF.

CDR3 bases: TGCGCCAGCAGCCATTTATTCGGGGACACCTACAATGAGCAGTTCTTC. It encodes CASSHLFGDTYNEQFF. The chain joins TRBV4-3 to TRBJ2-1; D possibly corresponds to TRBD1 (6 bases). This CDR3 region has 16 residues. Germline CDR1 and CDR2: LGHNA and YSLEER. Trimming pared 3 bases from V and 2 bases from J, leaving 14 bases between.